The 11 T cell receptor beta chains given below trace back to one sample, sequenced in a study of CD8 T cells in ankylosing spondylitis. TCRdb re-called the 5' RACE reads through MiXCR, storing one row per CDR3 protein. The sample carries 300,000 to 350,000 distinct CDR3 sequences, 20% recorded once. Sequenced: blood, either unsorted or a sorted T cell fraction (not recorded which). The receptors come from a female donor with ankylosing spondylitis or in good health (not recorded which).

This chain connects TRBV7-2 to TRBJ2-5, with TRBD2 as a possible D gene (5 bases). Germline V gene sequence: CDR1 SGHTA, CDR2 FQGNSA. Trimming removed 2 bases at V and 1 base at J, with 32 bases between. This CDR3 comprises 22 residues. CDR3 protein: CASSLRSVWQEAIETRQETQYF. The CDR3 DNA follows: TGTGCCAGCAGCTTACGGTCAGTTTGGCAGGAGGCTATAGAGACGCGCCAAGAGACCCAGTACTTC.

The chain is built from TRBV7-2 and TRBJ1-2; a weak D match, TRBD1 (6 bases). The CDR3 is 15 residues long. The V end lost 1 base, the J end lost 8 bases, and 17 bases lay between the germline ends. Germline-derived CDR1 and CDR2 are SGHTA and FQGNSA. The CDR3 loop reads CASSLDGGASPGYTF. The DNA for the CDR3 is TGTGCCAGCAGCTTAGATGGGGGCGCCTCGCCCGGCTACACCTTC.

J is TRBJ2-2 and V is TRBV5-1; 9 bases map to TRBD1. The CDR3 consists of 16 residues. Germline V gives CDR1 SGHRS, CDR2 YFSETQ. The junction had 2 bases not matched to a gene; V was cut back by 1 base and J by 1 base. The CDR3 sequence: CASSLRTGVNTGELFF. The CDR3, as DNA: TGCGCCAGCAGCTTGCGGACAGGGGTGAACACCGGGGAGCTGTTTTTT. Combining the CDR3 with reference TRBV5-1 and TRBJ2-2 gives the whole variable domain KAGVTQTPRYLIKTRGQQVTLSCSPISGHRSVSWYQQTPGQGLQFLFEYFSETQRNKGNFPGRFSGRQFSNSRSEMNVSTLELGDSALYLCASSLRTGVNTGELFFGEGSRLTVL.

The CDR3 nucleotides read TGTGCCGCTACCGGGACTAGCTCCTACGAGCAGTACTTC. This gives the protein CAATGTSSYEQYF. The chain combines TRBV10-3 with TRBJ2-7; 8 nucleotides agree with TRBD2. Germline lookup yields CDR1 ENHRY and CDR2 SYGVKD. V was clipped by 11 bases and J by 0 bases; unmatched bases: 6. This CDR3 contains 13 residues.

V is TRBV6-2 or TRBV6-3 and J is TRBJ2-7; 9 bases are shared with TRBD1. With V trimmed by 4 bases and J by 4 bases, 8 bases remained unmatched. The length of the CDR3 is 15 residues. The germline gives CDR1 MNHEY, CDR2 SVGEGT. The CDR3 protein is CASSWPGTGRYEQYF. For the CDR3, the DNA is TGTGCCAGCAGTTGGCCCGGGACAGGGCGTTACGAGCAGTACTTC.

The V and J genes are TRBV29-1 and TRBJ1-1; D unclear. Trimming cost V 5 bases and J 3 bases, with 10 bases left between them. CDR3 length equals 12 residues. From germline, CDR1 is SQVTM and CDR2 ANQGSEA. For the CDR3, the DNA is TGCAGCGTTCTCAACTGGGACACTGAAGCTTTCTTT. Translation: CSVLNWDTEAFF.

The J gene is TRBJ2-1, the V gene TRBV9; the D gene could be TRBD1 or TRBD2 (5 bases each). Looked up from germline, CDR1 is SGDLS and CDR2 is YYNGEE. Between the trimmed V and J ends, which lost 1 base and 8 bases, there was a span of 13 bases. The CDR3 sequence is 14 residues long. Here the CDR3 DNA reads TGTGCCAGCAGCGTACGCAGAGGGACCCATGAGCAGTTCTTC. The encoded protein is CASSVRRGTHEQFF. Supplemented by reference TRBV9 and TRBJ2-1, the full variable domain reads DSGVTQTPKHLITATGQRVTLRCSPRSGDLSVYWYQQSLDQGLQFLIQYYNGEERAKGNILERFSAQQFPDLHSELNLSSLELGDSALYFCASSVRRGTHEQFFGPGTRLTVL.

The V and J genes are TRBV27 and TRBJ1-1; possibly TRBD1 for D (5 bases). V lost 6 bases to trimming and J lost 4 bases, with 12 bases between them. CDR3 length equals 13 residues. Germline loops: CDR1 MNHEY, CDR2 SMNVEV (reference sequence). The CDR3, as DNA: TGTGCCAGCAGAGGTGGGGGGAGCACTGAAGCTTTCTTT. This sequence encodes CASRGGGSTEAFF.

The genes are TRBV20-1 and TRBJ2-1; 7 positions agree with TRBD2. Germline V gives CDR1 DFQATT, CDR2 SNEGSKA (reference sequence). The J segment lost 3 bases and the V segment lost 5 bases, leaving 4 bases of the junction unmatched. This CDR3 contains 13 residues. The CDR3 DNA reads TGCAGTGCTTCTACTAGCGTCTACAATGAGCAGTTCTTC. It specifies CSASTSVYNEQFF.

The rearrangement links TRBV20-1 to TRBJ2-1, with TRBD2 identical over 7 bases. The V and J ends lost 5 bases and 0 bases, in that order; junction bases with no gene match: 13. This CDR3 is built from 17 residues. CDR1 is DFQATT and CDR2 is SNEGSKA in the germline V gene (reference sequence). CDR3 DNA: TGCAGTGCTCCGGGTCATAGCGGGCTGCCCTCCTACAATGAGCAGTTCTTC. Translating it yields CSAPGHSGLPSYNEQFF.

This chain uses TRBV5-1 with TRBJ2-7; 8 nucleotides agree with TRBD2. The CDR3 has 17 residues. V shed 3 bases and J 6 bases; nucleotides not matched to a gene: 17. From germline, CDR1 is SGHRS and CDR2 YFSETQ. CDR3 sequence reads: CASSYSSGAGVGGEQYF. The DNA of the CDR3 is TGCGCCAGCAGCTACTCATCCGGAGCGGGAGTTGGGGGCGAGCAGTACTTC.